One sample yielded the 22 T cell receptor beta chains listed below, sequenced in a study of response to subunit inactivated influenza vaccine (dated by TCRdb to 2016 to 2019). To prepare the library, RT-PCR was applied. Sequenced using an Illumina HiSeq 2500. TCRdb reprocessing: public reads trimmed at Q25 with fastp, clones called with MiXCR, in-frame beta chains kept. Rows merge per CDR3 protein into single entries with the most common DNA and genes. The sample table holds about 650,000 distinct CDR3 sequences, of which 11% to 15% were seen once. Around 7.6% of the sample goes to the ten largest clones. The starting material was PBMCs from blood, obtained approximately 15 days before vaccination. The receptors derive from a man aged 50 to 60 who received an inactivated influenza vaccine. Donor details come from another sample of the same person, matched by shared clones.

There are a few counts of this clonotype. The rearrangement links TRBV19 to TRBJ2-7, with 7 bases that match TRBD1. The CDR3 has 14 amino acids. Germline trimming cut 8 bases from V and 4 bases from J; bases unmatched to any gene: 11. The germline CDR1 and CDR2 sequences are LNHDA and SQIVND (reference sequence). CDR3 coding DNA: TGTGCCAGTTCGGGGACAGAATCCTTGTACGAGCAGTACTTC. This translates into CASSGTESLYEQYF.

This clonotype has just a few counts. The chain couples TRBV7-9 to TRBJ2-6; D call uncertain. CDR3 length equals 16 residues. Germline values: CDR1 SEHNR, CDR2 FQNEAQ (reference sequence). V shed 3 bases and J shed 0 bases, with 9 bases lying between them. The CDR3 nucleotides are TGTGCCAGCAGCTTTGGGTTTGACTCTGGGGCCAACGTCCTGACTTTC. Translation gives CASSFGFDSGANVLTF.

V usage is TRBV5-5 and J usage is TRBJ2-2; TRBD1 might be the D (7 bases). Trimming left V 3 bases short and J 4 bases short, with 13 bases between. Per germline, CDR1 SGHKS and CDR2 YYEKEE (reference sequence). The CDR3 runs 15 residues. CDR3 nucleotide sequence: TGTGCCAGCAGCTCCAGACAGGGAGGCACCGGGGAGCTGTTTTTT. Translating it yields CASSSRQGGTGELFF.

Only a few counts were recorded for this clonotype. V is TRBV5-6 and J is TRBJ2-1; 13 positions agree with TRBD2. The germline CDR1 and CDR2 sequences are SGHDT and YYEEEE. V lost 3 bases and J lost 15; bases outside the gene matches: 12. The CDR3 consists of 15 residues. The CDR3 nucleotides are TGTGCCAGCAGCTCACTAGCGGGAGGGCCTCGTGATAGGTTCTTC. It encodes CASSSLAGGPRDRFF.

The J gene is TRBJ1-4, the V gene TRBV20-1, with 7 bases identical to TRBD1. J was trimmed by 8 bases and V by 5 bases; bases with no gene match: 8. The CDR3 contains 13 residues. The germline V gene encodes CDR1 DFQATT and CDR2 SNEGSKA (reference sequence). CDR3 sequence (DNA): TGCAGTGCTCACAGGGGAGAAGGAGAAAAACTGTTTTTT. Protein: CSAHRGEGEKLFF.

This clonotype has ten or more counts. The gene calls are TRBV4-2 and TRBJ2-1, with D possibly being TRBD1 or TRBD2 (5 bases each). This CDR3 spans 13 amino acids. Trimming left V 4 bases short and J 7 bases short, with 11 bases between. The germline gives CDR1 LGHNA, CDR2 YNFKEQ. DNA of the CDR3: TGTGCCAGCAGCCCGGGACCGAGGAATGAGCAGTTCTTC. Its translation is CASSPGPRNEQFF.

CDR3 in amino acids: CASSILPGLAYEQYF. The CDR3 region has the DNA TGTGCCAGCAGTATCCTACCGGGACTAGCGTACGAGCAGTACTTC. The chain joins TRBV27 to TRBJ2-7; 10 positions agree with TRBD2. The length of the CDR3 is 15 residues. Germline CDR1 reads MNHEY; CDR2 reads SMNVEV (reference sequence). J was trimmed by 4 bases and V by 5 bases; bases with no gene match: 8.

This clonotype was seen a few times. The chain couples TRBV7-9 to TRBJ2-7; D possibly corresponds to TRBD2 (6 bases). V shed 1 base and J shed 3 bases, with 10 bases lying between them. The germline gives CDR1 SEHNR, CDR2 FQNEAQ (reference sequence). The CDR3 has 14 amino acids. The CDR3 region has the DNA TGTGCCAGCAGCTTAGATGGGGGGATCTACGAGCAGTACTTC. Its protein product is CASSLDGGIYEQYF. Together with reference TRBV7-9 and TRBJ2-7, the CDR3 gives the full variable domain: DTGVSQNPRHKITKRGQNVTFRCDPISEHNRLYWYRQTLGQGPEFLTYFQNEAQLEKSRLLSDRFSAERPKGSFSTLEIQRTEQGDSAMYLCASSLDGGIYEQYFGPGTRLTVT.

The chain combines TRBV12-3 or TRBV12-4 with TRBJ1-1, with D unclear. Between the trimmed V and J ends, which lost 2 bases and 3 bases, there was a span of 13 bases. This CDR3 spans 15 amino acids. CDR3 nucleotide sequence: TGTGCCAGCAGTTTACGGTACAGTGGTTACACTGAAGCTTTCTTT. The encoded protein is CASSLRYSGYTEAFF.

This sequence joins TRBV7-9 and TRBJ2-5; possible D gene TRBD2, 6 bases. The germline gives CDR1 SEHNR, CDR2 FQNEAQ (reference sequence). Trimming stripped 1 base from V and 5 bases from J, with 14 bases between. CDR3 size: 15 residues. The CDR3 spells CASSLVLEGTETQYF. Here the CDR3 DNA reads TGTGCCAGCAGCTTAGTTTTGGAGGGTACTGAGACCCAGTACTTC.

This clonotype was detected a few times. The V gene is TRBV7-2, the J gene TRBJ2-3; D gene uncertain. The V gene's germline CDR1 is SGHTA and CDR2 FQGNSA. The length of the CDR3 is 15 residues. V shed 4 bases and J shed 1 base, with 12 bases lying between them. CDR3 coding DNA: TGTGCCAGCAGCTCCCAGTTTCGCCGCACAGATACGCAGTATTTT. It specifies CASSSQFRRTDTQYF.

This clonotype was seen a few times. This chain joins TRBV20-1 and TRBJ2-2, with TRBD2 as a possible D gene (6 bases). The germline gives CDR1 DFQATT, CDR2 SNEGSKA (reference sequence). This CDR3 is 15 amino acids long. The V gene lost 6 bases and the J gene lost 1 base, with 15 bases spanning the gap. Here the CDR3 reads CSAPRLVGNTGELFF. Here the CDR3 DNA reads TGCAGTGCCCCGAGACTAGTTGGGAACACCGGGGAGCTGTTTTTT.

This clonotype was counted ten times or more. The chain employs TRBV6-2 or TRBV6-3 and TRBJ2-2; weak D call: TRBD1 (7 bases). The V end lost 11 bases, the J end lost 7 bases, and 14 bases lay between the germline ends. This CDR3 is built from 12 residues. Germline CDR1 reads MNHEY; CDR2 reads SVGEGT. The chain's CDR3 is CAVRQGGGELFF. CDR3 coding DNA: TGTGCCGTCCGACAGGGAGGCGGGGAGCTGTTTTTT.

Only a few counts were recorded for this clonotype. V usage is TRBV4-1 and J usage is TRBJ1-4, with D unresolved. Trimming shortened V by 4 bases and J by 1 base, and 19 bases separated the two germline ends. The germline gives CDR1 MGHRA, CDR2 YSYEKL. CDR3 size: 18 residues. This chain's CDR3 is CASSPLSRPGRTNEKLFF. CDR3 DNA sequence: TGCGCCAGCAGCCCCCTCTCAAGGCCGGGGAGAACTAATGAAAAACTGTTTTTT.

In its sample, this clonotype was seen many times. The chain carries TRBV18 and TRBJ2-1; D unresolved. Trimming shortened V by 1 base and J by 9 bases, and 10 bases separated the two germline ends. The CDR3 consists of 13 residues. Germline CDR1 and CDR2: KGHSH and LQKENI. This CDR3 reads CASSPLNFPEQFF. DNA of the CDR3: TGTGCCAGCTCACCACTGAATTTTCCTGAGCAGTTCTTC.

This clonotype was recorded a few times. The gene calls are TRBV5-1 and TRBJ2-7; 14 bases map to TRBD2. V lost 0 bases, J lost 2 bases, and 7 bases stayed unmatched. This CDR3 has 18 residues. Germline assignment: CDR1 SGHRS and CDR2 YFSETQ. The CDR3 loop reads CASSLAGTSGRPAYEQYF. DNA for the CDR3: TGCGCCAGCAGCTTGGCCGGGACTAGCGGGAGACCCGCCTACGAGCAGTACTTC.

This clonotype was picked up many times. The gene calls are TRBV20-1 and TRBJ2-7, with a weak D call TRBD2 (6 bases). Between the trimmed V and J ends, which lost 2 bases and 3 bases, there was a span of 14 bases. Germline values: CDR1 DFQATT, CDR2 SNEGSKA (reference sequence). This CDR3 has 14 amino acids. This CDR3 is CSARRLEHLYEQYF. The CDR3, as DNA: TGCAGTGCTAGACGACTAGAGCATCTCTACGAGCAGTACTTC.

The V and J genes are TRBV7-3 and TRBJ2-1; no clear D gene. Per germline, CDR1 SGHTA and CDR2 FQGTGA. V lost 3 bases, J lost 8 bases, and 11 bases lay in between. The CDR3 is made up of 13 amino acids. This CDR3 reads CASSLSYRDEQFF. DNA for the CDR3: TGTGCCAGCAGCTTGTCCTATCGCGATGAGCAGTTCTTC.

The J gene is TRBJ2-7, the V gene TRBV28; possible D gene TRBD1, 7 bases. From germline, CDR1 is MDHEN and CDR2 SYDVKM. CDR3 length: 18 residues. Deletions cut 4 bases from V and 0 bases from J, with 22 bases between. The CDR3 sequence is CASSSILWSGGSSYEQYF. The CDR3 coding sequence is TGTGCCAGCAGTTCGATATTGTGGTCAGGGGGGAGCTCCTACGAGCAGTACTTC.

This clonotype appeared a few times. The J gene is TRBJ1-6, the V gene TRBV7-2; TRBD1 aligns across 9 bases. CDR3 length equals 15 residues. The V gene end was trimmed by 1 base and the J gene end by 9 bases; junction bases not matched to a gene: 4. The V gene's germline CDR1 is SGHTA and CDR2 FQGNSA. The CDR3 protein is CASSLGTGVGSPLHF. The DNA for the CDR3 is TGTGCCAGCAGCTTAGGGACAGGGGTTGGTTCACCCCTCCACTTT. The full variable domain, in which reference TRBV7-2 and TRBJ1-6 provide the parts outside the CDR3, is GAGVSQSPSNKVTEKGKDVELRCDPISGHTALYWYRQSLGQGLEFLIYFQGNSAPDKSGLPSDRFSAERTGGSVSTLTIQRTQQEDSAVYLCASSLGTGVGSPLHFGNGTRLTVT.

J is TRBJ2-7 and V is TRBV7-2; the match to TRBD2 covers 7 bases. CDR1 SGHTA and CDR2 FQGNSA come from the germline V gene. The CDR3 spans 15 residues. V lost 2 bases to trimming and J lost 4 bases; unmatched junction nucleotides: 8. The DNA for the CDR3 is TGTGCCAGCAGCTTATTGGGGGGGGGAATGTACGAGCAGTACTTC. Translation: CASSLLGGGMYEQYF.

The J gene is TRBJ2-5, the V gene TRBV11-2; 9 bases fit TRBD2. The junction had 21 bases not matched to a gene; V was cut back by 6 bases and J by 4 bases. Germline assignment: CDR1 SGHAT and CDR2 FQNNGV. The length of the CDR3 is 19 residues. Here the CDR3 DNA reads TGTGCCAGCAGATCAAGGACTAGCGAGAGAGGGGGGATCTCAGAGACCCAGTACTTC. It is translated as CASRSRTSERGGISETQYF.